This entry concerns a single T cell receptor beta chain. Its antigen is as yet unknown. The source of the sample is a study of regulatory T cells in long-lasting Graves disease. Arm-PCR of CDR3 regions and iRepertoire HTBI primers were the basis on which TCR beta libraries were built. TCRdb independently ran MiXCR on the multiplex PCR reads; one entry per CDR3 protein. The sample lists roughly 530,000 distinct CDR3 sequences; 16% were seen once. Study-wide points: Persistent patients shared more public clonotypes (fewer than 3,000) than newly diagnosed patients (roughly 960).

Time point described: newly diagnosed GD, antithyroid drugs for less than 3 months. The TCR library was made from RNA that had been extracted from PBMCs in TRIzol. These data also formed part of another study, on T cells in Graves' hyperthyroidism and ophthalmopathy. Turning to that study: Stable disease denoted Graves' hyperthyroidism without ophthalmopathy progression within 18 months. Carried out on the TCR CDR3, a first-round RT-PCR used the HTBI primer set. Using 13 V-J features, a model discriminated ophthalmopathy from stable hyperthyroidism.

The source was peripheral blood mononuclear cells (PBMCs), collected at new diagnosis, from a patient treated with antithyroid drugs. This receptor was taken from a woman aged 35 to 59 with Graves disease.

This CDR3 is CASSPEQFVHTIYF. CDR3 DNA: TGTGCCAGCTCACCGGAGCAGTTCGTCCACACCATATATTTT. This rearrangement joins TRBV18 to TRBJ1-3, with unresolved D. V was clipped by 3 bases and J by 8 bases, with 14 bases between them. From germline, CDR1 is KGHSH and CDR2 LQKENI. The CDR3 spans 14 residues.